These 18 T cell receptor beta chains were all obtained from the same sample, sequenced in a study of identifying expanded T cells in peripheral blood. Some clones are missing from TCRdb's copy, which holds only in-frame ones; the method was immunoSEQ multiplex PCR. The table lists 100,000 to 150,000 clones, 75% to 90% of them singletons. The sequencing sample was made of blood. Receptors were obtained from a person aged 18 to 75 in good health.

The V call is TRBV7-2, the J call TRBJ2-3; no clear D. Germline CDR1 SGHTA, CDR2 FQGNSA. V lost 2 bases and J lost 3, with 6 bases in between. This CDR3 spans 13 amino acids. CDR3 region: CASSLIGTDTQYF. The CDR3 DNA reads TGTGCCAGCAGCTTAATTGGGACAGATACGCAGTATTTT.

The rearrangement uses TRBV6-1 and TRBJ1-2, with no clear D. Germline CDR1 and CDR2: MNHNS and SASEGT. The V and J ends lost 5 bases and 5 bases respectively, with 9 bases between them. The length of the CDR3 is 12 residues. Here the CDR3 reads CASSLGLYGYTF. The CDR3 DNA is TGTGCCAGCAGTCTTGGCCTTTATGGCTACACCTTC.

The rearrangement joins TRBV18 to TRBJ1-1; the D gene is possibly TRBD1 (6 bases). This CDR3 has 11 amino acids. V dropped 6 bases and J dropped 5 bases, with 7 bases sitting between them. Germline V CDR1 and CDR2: KGHSH, LQKENI. This CDR3 is CASSDSTEAFF. As DNA, the CDR3 is TGTGCCAGCTCGGACAGTACTGAAGCTTTCTTT.

The CDR3 protein is CASRPPGADTIYF. CDR3 coding DNA: TGTGCCAGCAGGCCGCCCGGGGCGGACACCATATATTTT. The chain uses TRBV2 and TRBJ1-3; TRBD1 might be the D (5 bases). The CDR3 has 13 residues. The germline V and J ends were trimmed by 6 bases and 8 bases, with 14 bases remaining between them. Germline V gives CDR1 SNHLY, CDR2 FYNNEI.

The gene calls are TRBV11-2 and TRBJ2-7; 9 nucleotides agree with TRBD1. The V and J ends lost 9 bases and 4 bases, in that order; junction bases with no gene match: 4. Germline CDR1 reads SGHAT; CDR2 reads FQNNGV. The CDR3 sequence is 12 residues long. The CDR3 region has the DNA TGTGCCAGTGGACAGGGGAGTTACGAGCAGTACTTC. Protein: CASGQGSYEQYF.

The V and J genes are TRBV6-6 and TRBJ1-2, with 7 bases lining up with TRBD1. With V trimmed by 4 bases and J by 2 bases, 1 base remained unmatched. The CDR3 has 13 residues. In germline, CDR1 is MNHNY, CDR2 SVGAGI (reference sequence). CDR3 DNA: TGTGCCAGCAGTTTGGACAGGAACTATGGCTACACCTTC. Translation: CASSLDRNYGYTF.

This chain links TRBV5-6 with TRBJ1-1; 7 bases align to TRBD1. The germline V gene has CDR1 SGHDT and CDR2 YYEEEE. CDR3 length: 14 residues. The trim removed 4 bases at V and 1 base at J, leaving 4 bases unmatched. The CDR3 DNA sequence: TGTGCCAGCAGCCGGACAGGCTCGAACACTGAAGCTTTCTTT. This gives the protein CASSRTGSNTEAFF.

CDR3 residues: CASTPNGGETQYF. The CDR3 DNA sequence: TGCGCCAGCACCCCTAATGGGGGGGAGACCCAGTACTTC. The rearrangement links TRBV5-1 to TRBJ2-5; tentative D call: TRBD2 (6 bases). Germline V gene sequence: CDR1 SGHRS, CDR2 YFSETQ. V gave up 6 bases and J gave up 5 bases, with 14 bases separating them. This CDR3 region has 13 residues.

This clone appeared a few times. The chain uses TRBV30 and TRBJ1-1; D is uncertain. Trimming left V 4 bases short and J 1 base short, with 13 bases between. The CDR3 contains 14 residues. The germline V gene has CDR1 GTSNPN and CDR2 SVGIG (reference sequence). This chain's CDR3 is CAWTKVRGNTEAFF. The DNA of the CDR3 is TGTGCCTGGACCAAAGTCCGGGGGAACACTGAAGCTTTCTTT.

This clone occurred once. The chain uses TRBV18 and TRBJ2-7; 9 bases are shared with TRBD1. With 3 bases clipped from V and 2 bases from J, the junction kept 5 bases outside the gene matches. Looked up from germline, CDR1 is KGHSH and CDR2 is LQKENI. The CDR3 loop spans 15 amino acids. The CDR3 sequence: CASSPSGQGPYEQYF. The CDR3 DNA reads as TGTGCCAGCTCACCTTCGGGACAGGGACCCTACGAGCAGTACTTC.

The chain has TRBV5-8 and TRBJ2-3; D gene ambiguous. The CDR3 is 17 residues long. Germline lookup yields CDR1 SGHTS and CDR2 YDEGEE. Between the trimmed V and J ends, which lost 0 bases and 2 bases, there was a span of 16 bases. DNA of the CDR3: TGTGCCAGCAGCTTGGTCCTTCACCCGGGTGTCACAGATACGCAGTATTTT. Translating it yields CASSLVLHPGVTDTQYF. Based on the CDR3 plus reference TRBV5-8 and TRBJ2-3, the full variable domain is EAGVTQSPTHLIKTRGQQATLRCSPISGHTSVYWYQQALGLGLQFLLWYDEGEERNRGNFPPRFSGRQFPNYSSELNVNALELEDSALYLCASSLVLHPGVTDTQYFGPGTRLTVL.

The chain is built from TRBV7-2 and TRBJ1-2, with 7 positions matching TRBD1. CDR1 is SGHTA, CDR2 FQGNSA, per germline. This CDR3 spans 15 amino acids. V gave up 5 bases and J gave up 4 bases; unmatched junction bases: 10. CDR3 DNA sequence: TGTGCCAGCAGCGCGCGGGACAGAGCTTTCTATGGCTACACCTTC. Its protein is CASSARDRAFYGYTF.

This clone was picked up one time. CDR3 nucleotide sequence: TGTGCCAGCAGTTACTCGGGGAATGAAAAACTGTTTTTT. Protein product: CASSYSGNEKLFF. The V gene is TRBV6-5, the J gene TRBJ1-4; D is ambiguous. CDR1 is MNHEY, CDR2 SVGAGI, per germline. V gave up 0 bases and J gave up 5 bases, with 4 bases separating them. CDR3 size: 13 residues.

The V and J genes are TRBV9 and TRBJ1-1; D gene unclear. Germline V CDR1 and CDR2: SGDLS, YYNGEE. V dropped 4 bases and J dropped 3 bases, with 13 bases sitting between them. The CDR3 sequence is 14 residues long. The CDR3, as DNA: TGTGCCAGCAGCCTTCGGCACTTAGACACTGAAGCTTTCTTT. As protein: CASSLRHLDTEAFF.

The chain's CDR3 is CASSLVARDSYEQYF. The CDR3 DNA reads TGTGCCAGCAGCTTAGTAGCGCGGGATTCCTACGAGCAGTACTTC. This chain links TRBV11-2 with TRBJ2-7; D is perhaps TRBD2 (6 bases). Germline V lookup: CDR1 SGHAT, CDR2 FQNNGV. This CDR3 has 15 residues. V gave up 1 base and J gave up 1 base, with 11 bases separating them.

The CDR3 DNA reads TGTGCCTGGAGTGTAGGGACGGACCTTGAGTACACCTTC. Translation gives CAWSVGTDLEYTF. The rearrangement uses TRBV30 and TRBJ1-2; a possible D gene is TRBD1 (5 bases). V lost 0 bases and J 11 bases, leaving 16 bases between the germline ends. The CDR3 is made up of 13 amino acids. From germline, CDR1 is GTSNPN and CDR2 SVGIG (reference sequence). Combining the CDR3 with reference TRBV30 and TRBJ1-2 gives the whole variable domain SQTIHQWPATLVQPVGSPLSLECTVEGTSNPNLYWYRQAAGRGLQLLFYSVGIGQISSEVPQNLSASRPQDRQFILSSKKLLLSDSGFYLCAWSVGTDLEYTFGSGTRLTVV.

The J gene is TRBJ2-7, the V gene TRBV6-1; D could derive from TRBD1 or TRBD2 (5 bases each). The ends were cut back, 5 bases at V and 5 bases at J, with 16 bases in the middle. Germline CDR1 MNHNS, CDR2 SASEGT. The CDR3 is 14 residues long. DNA for the CDR3: TGTGCCAGCAGTTCCCTCCGGACGGGACACGAGCAGTACTTC. This translates into CASSSLRTGHEQYF.

V usage is TRBV11-2 and J usage is TRBJ1-2; no definite D call. The germline gives CDR1 SGHAT, CDR2 FQNNGV. The CDR3 length is 11 residues. The germline V and J ends were trimmed by 1 base and 6 bases, with 3 bases remaining between them. CDR3 sequence (DNA): TGTGCCAGCAGCTTAGGTCATGGCTACACCTTC. Its translation: CASSLGHGYTF.